The 26 T cell receptor beta chains reported below all come from one sample, sequenced in a study of blood T cell repertoires in COVID-19. Using immunoSEQ multiplex PCR, the repertoire was profiled, and TCRdb retains in-frame clones only, with some absent. The sample lists fewer than 250,000 clones; 92% were seen once. Sequenced input: peripheral blood. These receptors all stem from a man in his thirties or forties with acute or convalescent COVID-19.

This clone was observed once. V gene TRBV19 combines with J gene TRBJ2-7, with 14 bases fitting TRBD2. Germline V lookup: CDR1 LNHDA, CDR2 SQIVND (reference sequence). Trimming took 3 bases from V and 2 from J; bases not matched to a gene: 3. The CDR3 sequence is 16 residues long. The CDR3 loop reads CASSIPGLAGAYEQYF. CDR3 bases: TGTGCCAGTAGTATCCCGGGACTAGCGGGGGCCTACGAGCAGTACTTC. The variable domain in full, completed from reference TRBV19 and TRBJ2-7, reads DGGITQSPKYLFRKEGQNVTLSCEQNLNHDAMYWYRQDPGQGLRLIYYSQIVNDFQKGDIAEGYSVSREKKESFPLTVTSAQKNPTAFYLCASSIPGLAGAYEQYFGPGTRLTVT.

V and J are TRBV7-9 and TRBJ1-5; 9 bases agree with TRBD1. CDR3 length: 16 residues. Germline loops: CDR1 SEHNR, CDR2 FQNEAQ (reference sequence). Losses at the gene ends were 4 bases for V and 7 bases for J; bases not matched to a gene: 11. CDR3 sequence (DNA): TGTGCCAGCAGCTCGTGGAGGGACAGGGAAAACCAGCCCCAGCATTTT. It codes for CASSSWRDRENQPQHF.

The chain employs TRBV10-1 and TRBJ2-1, with 7 bases identical to TRBD2. Trimming removed 4 bases from V and 8 bases from J; junction bases left unmatched: 11. The CDR3 contains 15 residues. Germline-derived CDR1 and CDR2 are WNHNN and SYGVQD (reference sequence). Here the CDR3 reads CASSGTSAGVYEQFF. DNA of the CDR3: TGCGCCAGCAGTGGAACTAGCGCGGGAGTCTATGAGCAGTTCTTC.

V and J are TRBV20-1 and TRBJ2-1, with 8 bases identical to TRBD2. The ends lost 3 bases at V and 0 bases at J; junction bases unmatched: 10. The CDR3 loop spans 17 amino acids. Germline V gene lookup returns CDR1 DFQATT and CDR2 SNEGSKA (reference sequence). This CDR3 reads CSASGGRTLSSYNEQFF. Written as DNA, the CDR3 is TGCAGTGCTAGTGGCGGGAGGACCCTTAGCTCCTACAATGAGCAGTTCTTC.

This chain uses TRBV5-1 with TRBJ2-7; TRBD2 agrees at 11 bases. The length of the CDR3 is 16 residues. V dropped 4 bases and J dropped 3; count of bases not matched to a gene: 9. Germline V CDR1 and CDR2: SGHRS, YFSETQ. The CDR3 reads CASSTQELAGDYEQYF. Written as DNA, the CDR3 is TGCGCCAGCAGCACGCAGGAACTAGCGGGAGACTACGAGCAGTACTTC. Drawing the rest from reference TRBV5-1 and TRBJ2-7, the complete variable domain is KAGVTQTPRYLIKTRGQQVTLSCSPISGHRSVSWYQQTPGQGLQFLFEYFSETQRNKGNFPGRFSGRQFSNSRSEMNVSTLELGDSALYLCASSTQELAGDYEQYFGPGTRLTVT.

The rearrangement links TRBV28 to TRBJ1-5; weak D call: TRBD1 (5 bases). V lost 7 bases and J lost 0, with 16 bases in between. The CDR3 is made up of 16 amino acids. CDR1 MDHEN and CDR2 SYDVKM come from the germline V gene. The CDR3, as DNA: TGTGCCAGCACCTTGATGCGACAGCTTAGCAATCAGCCCCAGCATTTT. Its translation is CASTLMRQLSNQPQHF.

The chain links TRBV9 to TRBJ2-7; 7 bases map to TRBD2. Germline V gene sequence: CDR1 SGDLS, CDR2 YYNGEE. V lost 3 bases, J lost 4 bases, and 10 bases stayed unmatched. The CDR3 is made up of 15 amino acids. Written as DNA, the CDR3 is TGTGCCAGCAGCGCCTCGGGCGGGGGTCCGTACGAGCAGTACTTC. It encodes CASSASGGGPYEQYF.

The chain links TRBV28 to TRBJ2-7, with TRBD2 matching 9 bases. Per the germline V gene, CDR1 is MDHEN and CDR2 is SYDVKM. The CDR3 has 14 residues. V dropped 3 bases and J dropped 4; count of bases not matched to a gene: 4. The CDR3 sequence: CASSFSGSGYEQYF. CDR3 nucleotides: TGTGCCAGCAGTTTTAGCGGGAGTGGGTACGAGCAGTACTTC. The variable domain in full, completed from reference TRBV28 and TRBJ2-7, reads DVKVTQSSRYLVKRTGEKVFLECVQDMDHENMFWYRQDPGLGLRLIYFSYDVKMKEKGDIPEGYSVSREKKERFSLILESASTNQTSMYLCASSFSGSGYEQYFGPGTRLTVT.

The V and J genes are TRBV9 and TRBJ2-3; D gene uncertain. V was trimmed by 4 bases and J by 0 bases, leaving 6 bases between them. The CDR3 extends over 13 amino acids. In germline, CDR1 is SGDLS, CDR2 YYNGEE. The CDR3 region is CASSPTSTDTQYF. The CDR3 DNA sequence: TGTGCCAGCAGCCCGACTAGCACAGATACGCAGTATTTT. The full variable domain, in which reference TRBV9 and TRBJ2-3 provide the parts outside the CDR3, is DSGVTQTPKHLITATGQRVTLRCSPRSGDLSVYWYQQSLDQGLQFLIQYYNGEERAKGNILERFSAQQFPDLHSELNLSSLELGDSALYFCASSPTSTDTQYFGPGTRLTVL.

The chain links TRBV7-2 to TRBJ1-1, with D tentatively TRBD1 (6 bases). Trimming left V 5 bases short and J 11 bases short, with 24 bases between. Germline assignment: CDR1 SGHTA and CDR2 FQGNSA. This CDR3 is built from 15 residues. The CDR3 coding sequence is TGTGCCAGCAGCGTAGAAACAGGGCCCGGTTATGGGGCTTTCTTT. It specifies CASSVETGPGYGAFF.

This chain's CDR3 is CASSPPGLPSSYNEQFF. The CDR3 coding sequence is TGTGCCAGCAGCCCACCGGGACTTCCGAGCTCCTACAATGAGCAGTTCTTC. The chain employs TRBV5-4 and TRBJ2-1; D might be TRBD2 (6 bases). The CDR3 length is 17 residues. Germline assignment: CDR1 SGHNT and CDR2 YYREEE (reference sequence). Between the trimmed V and J ends, which lost 4 bases and 0 bases, there was a span of 17 bases.

This clone was seen only once. The chain couples TRBV2 to TRBJ2-1, with TRBD2 matching 9 bases. Germline lookup yields CDR1 SNHLY and CDR2 FYNNEI. The CDR3 is 15 residues long. The junction had 9 bases not matched to a gene; V was cut back by 7 bases and J by 5 bases. CDR3 sequence (DNA): TGTGCCAGCACAGAAGAACTAGCGGGTAACAATGAGCAGTTCTTC. Its translation: CASTEELAGNNEQFF.

The table lists this clone with a few counts. This chain links TRBV5-6 with TRBJ1-4; D perhaps matches TRBD1 (6 bases). Trimming pared 4 bases from V and 7 bases from J, leaving 17 bases between. The CDR3 covers 15 residues. CDR1 and CDR2 (germline): SGHDT, YYEEEE. The CDR3 sequence is CASSSLTGTTEKLFF. CDR3 nucleotides: TGTGCCAGCAGCAGCCTAACAGGGACGACTGAAAAACTGTTTTTT.

The genes are TRBV28 and TRBJ2-2; D not resolved. V was trimmed by 0 bases and J by 2 bases, leaving 16 bases between them. This CDR3 comprises 18 residues. From germline, CDR1 is MDHEN and CDR2 SYDVKM. Here the CDR3 DNA reads TGTGCCAGCAGTTTATGGCGGATGATTGGCATAAACACCGGGGAGCTGTTTTTT. Its translation is CASSLWRMIGINTGELFF.

The chain links TRBV24-1 to TRBJ1-4, with 7 bases identical to TRBD1. J lost 7 bases, V lost 8 bases, and 9 bases had no gene match. Germline CDR1 and CDR2: KGHDR and SFDVKD. This CDR3 is built from 14 residues. Written as DNA, the CDR3 is TGTGCCACCAATTTCCGGGACAGAACTGAAAAACTGTTTTTT. Translating it yields CATNFRDRTEKLFF.

This clone has only one observation. V usage is TRBV5-1 and J usage is TRBJ2-5; a weak D match, TRBD1 (6 bases). Trimming stripped 4 bases from V and 8 bases from J, with 12 bases between. The CDR3 runs 12 residues. In germline, CDR1 is SGHRS, CDR2 YFSETQ. The CDR3 spells CASSLYRETQYF. CDR3 bases: TGCGCCAGCAGCCTTTACAGGGAAACCCAGTACTTC.

The chain recombines TRBV19 with TRBJ2-6; D not resolved. Germline CDR1 reads LNHDA; CDR2 reads SQIVND (reference sequence). Trimming cost V 6 bases and J 2 bases, with 20 bases left between them. The CDR3 extends over 18 amino acids. The CDR3 sequence: CASSSMAGRRPGANVLTF. The CDR3 DNA reads as TGTGCCAGTAGCAGTATGGCAGGCCGAAGGCCTGGGGCCAACGTCCTGACTTTC.

This clone was picked up a small number of times. This chain links TRBV10-3 with TRBJ2-1, with 7 positions matching TRBD1. The trim removed 4 bases at V and 10 bases at J, leaving 4 bases unmatched. Germline lookup yields CDR1 ENHRY and CDR2 SYGVKD. This CDR3 contains 12 residues. DNA of the CDR3: TGTGCCATCAGTGGACAGGGACCAGAGCAGTTCTTC. Translated: CAISGQGPEQFF.

This chain joins TRBV28 and TRBJ2-5; D is possibly TRBD2 (6 bases). Germline lookup yields CDR1 MDHEN and CDR2 SYDVKM. Trimming took off 4 bases at V and 2 bases at J, with 8 bases between the two ends. This CDR3 region has 13 residues. The CDR3 reads CASSSGRQETQYF. The DNA of the CDR3 is TGTGCCAGCAGTTCGGGGAGGCAAGAGACCCAGTACTTC.

The chain carries TRBV5-4 and TRBJ2-7; 12 nucleotides line up with TRBD2. CDR1 and CDR2 from the germline V gene are SGHNT and YYREEE (reference sequence). Trimming at V came to 4 bases and at J to 6 bases, leaving 8 bases not matched to a gene. The CDR3 contains 15 residues. This CDR3 is CASSRMGLAGGEQYF. Written as DNA, the CDR3 is TGTGCCAGCAGCCGTATGGGACTAGCGGGCGGCGAGCAGTACTTC.

J is TRBJ1-5 and V is TRBV10-2; the match to TRBD1 covers 7 bases. V trimming: 6 bases; J trimming: 0 bases; junction bases outside the gene matches: 8. Per germline, CDR1 WSHSY and CDR2 SAAADI. The CDR3 spans 16 residues. Written as DNA, the CDR3 is TGCGCCAGCAGAAGTACAGGGGCAAGTAGCAATCAGCCCCAGCATTTT. Protein product: CASRSTGASSNQPQHF.

This clone has only one observation. The genes are TRBV18 and TRBJ2-1; D is possibly TRBD1 (5 bases). Trimming cost V 3 bases and J 8 bases, with 17 bases left between them. Germline values: CDR1 KGHSH, CDR2 LQKENI. The CDR3 totals 15 residues. This CDR3 reads CASSPPLNGADEQFF. The CDR3 DNA sequence: TGTGCCAGCTCACCCCCACTAAATGGGGCGGATGAGCAGTTCTTC.

This chain joins TRBV27 and TRBJ1-1; weak D call: TRBD1 (6 bases). CDR1 and CDR2 from the germline V gene are MNHEY and SMNVEV (reference sequence). The CDR3 totals 18 residues. The V gene lost 3 bases and the J gene lost 1 base, with 21 bases spanning the gap. As DNA, the CDR3 is TGTGCCAGCAGTTTTTCTTGGGACATCATTACCTCGAACACTGAAGCTTTCTTT. Its protein product is CASSFSWDIITSNTEAFF.

The chain links TRBV19 to TRBJ2-3; 13 positions agree with TRBD2. Trimming at V came to 4 bases and at J to 4 bases, leaving 2 bases not matched to a gene. This CDR3 contains 15 residues. CDR1 and CDR2 (germline): LNHDA, SQIVND (reference sequence). The CDR3 is CASSRTSGGADTQYF. The CDR3 region has the DNA TGTGCCAGTAGTAGGACTAGCGGGGGTGCAGATACGCAGTATTTT.

V and J are TRBV6-2 or TRBV6-3 and TRBJ1-3; 7 bases agree with TRBD1. With 2 bases clipped from V and 2 bases from J, the junction kept 3 bases outside the gene matches. This CDR3 has 15 amino acids. Germline V gene sequence: CDR1 MNHEY, CDR2 SVGEGT. CDR3: CASSYDRATGNTIYF. CDR3 DNA: TGTGCCAGCAGTTACGACAGGGCGACTGGAAACACCATATATTTT.

J is TRBJ2-5 and V is TRBV5-1, with 12 positions matching TRBD1. The J segment lost 5 bases and the V segment lost 4 bases, leaving 3 bases of the junction unmatched. The germline gives CDR1 SGHRS, CDR2 YFSETQ. CDR3 length equals 14 residues. The CDR3 coding sequence is TGCGCCAGCAGCAAAGGGACAGGGGGCGAGACCCAGTACTTC. This codes for CASSKGTGGETQYF.